These 32 T cell receptor beta chains originate from one sample sequenced in a study of T cells in Graves' hyperthyroidism and ophthalmopathy. The CDR3 regions of TCR beta were amplified from RNA transcripts. HTBI primers drove first-round RT-PCR of the TCR CDR3. From the multiplex PCR reads, TCRdb called clonotypes with MiXCR, one entry per CDR3 protein. This table holds roughly 740,000 distinct CDR3 sequences, about 17% found once. The sample was blood. The receptor set was obtained from a young man with Graves' hyperthyroidism.

CDR3 in DNA: TGTGCCAGCAATTCCCAGGACAGGAGTGACTATGGCTACACCTTC. It specifies CASNSQDRSDYGYTF. The V call is TRBV28, the J call TRBJ1-2; 7 positions agree with TRBD1. This CDR3 contains 15 residues. V shed 7 bases and J 3 bases; nucleotides not matched to a gene: 11. Germline-derived CDR1 and CDR2 are MDHEN and SYDVKM.

This clonotype was counted at least ten times. The chain has TRBV29-1 and TRBJ2-7, with 9 bases matching TRBD2. Per the germline V gene, CDR1 is SQVTM and CDR2 is ANQGSEA. V lost 2 bases and J lost 7; bases outside the gene matches: 9. The CDR3 consists of 14 residues. CDR3 residues: CSVEWLAGTREQYF. The CDR3 DNA follows: TGCAGCGTTGAATGGCTAGCGGGAACGAGGGAGCAGTACTTC.

The sample holds many counts of this clonotype. In DNA form, the CDR3 reads TGTGCCAGCAGCTCCCTGACAGGGGGCCTCGCCTACGAGCAGTACTTC. It is translated as CASSSLTGGLAYEQYF. The chain links TRBV5-5 to TRBJ2-7; 10 positions agree with TRBD1. The CDR3 covers 16 residues. CDR1 and CDR2 (germline): SGHKS, YYEKEE (reference sequence). Trimming at V came to 3 bases and at J to 2 bases, leaving 8 bases not matched to a gene.

This clonotype was seen many times. The gene calls are TRBV20-1 and TRBJ1-2, with TRBD1 matching over 7 bases. V was pared by 6 bases and J by 0 bases, with 4 bases of the junction left unmatched. CDR3 length: 13 residues. Germline CDR1 DFQATT, CDR2 SNEGSKA (reference sequence). The CDR3 DNA follows: TGCAGTGCCCGACAGGGAGCTAACTATGGCTACACCTTC. Protein product: CSARQGANYGYTF.

Points on this clonotype: This may arise from a read error, as a much more abundant clone is one base away. The rearrangement uses TRBV19 and TRBJ1-1; D is undetermined. Germline lookup yields CDR1 LNHDA and CDR2 SQIVND (reference sequence). Trimming pared 1 base from V and 1 base from J, leaving 4 bases between. This CDR3 is 13 amino acids long. The CDR3 DNA follows: TGTGCCAGTAGTATAGCCTGGAACACTGAAGCTTTCTTT. Protein: CASSIAWNTEAFF.

The rearrangement uses TRBV20-1 and TRBJ2-7, with TRBD2 as a possible D gene (5 bases). Germline assignment: CDR1 DFQATT and CDR2 SNEGSKA (reference sequence). The CDR3 is made up of 13 amino acids. Trimming took off 3 bases at V and 6 bases at J, with 15 bases between the two ends. The CDR3 is CSASPGVGSEQYF. The CDR3 coding sequence is TGCAGTGCTAGCCCTGGGGTGGGGAGCGAGCAGTACTTC.

The V call is TRBV6-2 or TRBV6-3, the J call TRBJ2-2; TRBD2 might be the D (5 bases). V lost 4 bases and J 4 bases, leaving 10 bases between the germline ends. The CDR3 loop spans 14 amino acids. The germline gives CDR1 MNHEY, CDR2 SVGEGT. CDR3 residues: CASSSLASTGELFF. In nucleotides, the CDR3 is TGTGCCAGCAGTTCGCTAGCTAGCACCGGGGAGCTGTTTTTT.

The rearrangement links TRBV12-3 or TRBV12-4 to TRBJ2-7, with D tentatively TRBD1 (7 bases). The CDR3 runs 14 residues. Trimming pared 5 bases from V and 5 bases from J, leaving 16 bases between. This CDR3 reads CASSADREDHEQYF. The CDR3 DNA reads as TGTGCCAGCAGTGCCGACAGGGAGGACCACGAGCAGTACTTC.

This clonotype was seen repeatedly, ten times or more. The chain employs TRBV6-1 and TRBJ1-5; 8 bases fit TRBD1. Trimming took 2 bases from V and 4 from J; bases not matched to a gene: 7. Germline V gives CDR1 MNHNS, CDR2 SASEGT. The length of the CDR3 is 16 residues. CDR3 in amino acids: CASSEMGQEGNQPQHF. In DNA, the CDR3 is TGTGCCAGCAGTGAAATGGGACAGGAGGGGAATCAGCCCCAGCATTTT.

This clonotype was detected ten times or more. The V gene is TRBV20-1, the J gene TRBJ2-7; TRBD2 agrees at 8 bases. CDR1 and CDR2 from the germline V gene are DFQATT and SNEGSKA (reference sequence). The CDR3 is made up of 16 amino acids. The V and J ends lost 1 base and 6 bases, in that order; junction bases with no gene match: 14. The CDR3: CSARVAAGTRGSEQYF. CDR3 sequence (DNA): TGCAGTGCTAGAGTTGCAGCGGGGACTAGAGGCAGCGAGCAGTACTTC.

This clonotype was picked up many times. V gene TRBV30 combines with J gene TRBJ2-7, with 7 bases identical to TRBD1. With 3 bases clipped from V and 2 bases from J, the junction kept 4 bases outside the gene matches. The CDR3 loop spans 13 amino acids. The germline gives CDR1 GTSNPN, CDR2 SVGIG (reference sequence). CDR3 nucleotide sequence: TGTGCCTGGAGCCAGGGGGTCCCCTACGAGCAGTACTTC. This encodes CAWSQGVPYEQYF.

This clonotype was seen ten or more times. The rearrangement uses TRBV28 and TRBJ2-7, with D tentatively TRBD1 (5 bases). CDR3 length: 13 residues. The V gene's germline CDR1 is MDHEN and CDR2 SYDVKM. V shed 10 bases and J shed 3 bases, with 16 bases lying between them. The CDR3 sequence: CATEGHIYYEQYF. The CDR3 region has the DNA TGTGCCACCGAAGGACACATATACTACGAGCAGTACTTC.

Comments on this clonotype: This CDR3 is missing its conserved last phenylalanine or tryptophan, likely due to a read error. The chain couples TRBV11-3 to TRBJ2-2; TRBD2 matches 10 bases. CDR1 is SGHNT and CDR2 is YENEEA in the germline V gene. The CDR3 covers 15 residues. With V trimmed by 4 bases and J by 6 bases, 5 bases remained unmatched. The DNA of the CDR3 is TGTGCCAGCAGCTCTAGCGGGAGTGCATCCGGGGAGCTGTTTTCT. As protein: CASSSSGSASGELFS.

This clonotype has a count of ten or more. The chain combines TRBV28 with TRBJ2-7; TRBD1 aligns across 8 bases. J gave up 3 bases and V 6 bases, and 7 bases lay outside the gene matches. This CDR3 comprises 14 residues. Germline V lookup: CDR1 MDHEN, CDR2 SYDVKM. CDR3 amino acids: CASRSGGQGYEQYF. In DNA, the CDR3 is TGTGCCAGCAGGAGCGGAGGACAGGGCTACGAGCAGTACTTC.

As concerns this clonotype: A much larger clone differs from this one at a single base, so this may be a read error. The chain links TRBV28 to TRBJ1-1, with 7 bases matching TRBD1. CDR3 length: 15 amino acids. Germline loops: CDR1 MDHEN, CDR2 SYDVKM. The CDR3 here is CASSFNRGKNTKAFF. CDR3 sequence (DNA): TGTGCCAGCAGTTTTAACAGGGGAAAGAACACTAAAGCTTTCTTT.

A few counts support this clonotype. This chain links TRBV2 with TRBJ1-1, with a possible D match to TRBD1 (6 bases). Per the germline V gene, CDR1 is SNHLY and CDR2 is FYNNEI. V was cut by 6 bases and J by 6 bases, with 20 bases left in between. The CDR3 length is 15 residues. For the CDR3, the DNA is TGTGCCAGCAGGGGCCTACGACCACAGGGCGCTGAAGCTTTCTTT. Encoded protein: CASRGLRPQGAEAFF.

The sample holds a few counts of this clonotype. The V and J genes are TRBV30 and TRBJ1-6; no clear D gene. The ends were cut back, 2 bases at V and 6 bases at J, with 5 bases in the middle. Germline CDR1 reads GTSNPN; CDR2 reads SVGIG (reference sequence). This CDR3 spans 12 amino acids. The CDR3 is CAWSRSNSPLHF. The CDR3 DNA follows: TGTGCCTGGAGTAGATCTAATTCACCCCTCCACTTT.

This clonotype was observed a few times. The chain recombines TRBV6-6 with TRBJ1-2, with D possibly matching TRBD1 (5 bases). Between the trimmed V and J ends, which lost 1 base and 2 bases, there was a span of 11 bases. Germline lookup yields CDR1 MNHNY and CDR2 SVGAGI (reference sequence). This CDR3 contains 15 residues. The CDR3 here is CASSYFAGPNYGYTF. DNA of the CDR3: TGTGCCAGCAGTTACTTTGCGGGACCGAACTATGGCTACACCTTC.

This clonotype was counted many times. This chain uses TRBV28 with TRBJ2-1, with 8 bases fitting TRBD2. Germline CDR1 is MDHEN and CDR2 is SYDVKM. The trim removed 6 bases at V and 7 bases at J, leaving 14 bases unmatched. The CDR3 totals 16 residues. CDR3 sequence: CASSPSISGSKNEQFF. The CDR3 DNA reads TGTGCCAGCAGCCCCTCTATAAGCGGGAGTAAAAATGAGCAGTTCTTC.

This clonotype has only a few counts. CDR3 DNA sequence: TGCAGCCACCGGGCTAGCGGGGGCACAGATACGCAGTATTTT. Translating gives CSHRASGGTDTQYF. The rearrangement uses TRBV20-1 and TRBJ2-3; 9 bases map to TRBD2. Germline V gene lookup returns CDR1 DFQATT and CDR2 SNEGSKA (reference sequence). This CDR3 spans 14 amino acids.

Ten or more counts support this clonotype. The chain employs TRBV18 and TRBJ2-3; 10 bases are shared with TRBD2. CDR1 is KGHSH and CDR2 is LQKENI in the germline V gene. Trimming at V came to 6 bases and at J to 2 bases, leaving 14 bases not matched to a gene. The CDR3 totals 18 residues. The CDR3 loop is CASSGRVPSGRDTDTQYF. CDR3 coding DNA: TGTGCCAGCTCGGGTCGAGTCCCTAGCGGGAGAGACACAGATACGCAGTATTTT.

There are a few counts of this clonotype. The chain recombines TRBV7-9 with TRBJ2-2, with D maybe TRBD2 (6 bases). The CDR3 is made up of 17 amino acids. Germline V gives CDR1 SEHNR, CDR2 FQNEAQ (reference sequence). V lost 1 base to trimming and J lost 2 bases, with 14 bases between them. Written as DNA, the CDR3 is TGTGCCAGCAGCTTAGACCGGGCGGGACGAAACACCGGGGAGCTGTTTTTT. This encodes CASSLDRAGRNTGELFF.

This clonotype was counted only a few times. J is TRBJ1-4 and V is TRBV7-6, with 7 bases fitting TRBD1. The CDR3 totals 15 residues. Germline CDR1 and CDR2: SGHVS and FNYEAQ. J gave up 8 bases and V 5 bases, and 11 bases lay outside the gene matches. CDR3 sequence reads: CASSLKTGQREKLFF. Written as DNA, the CDR3 is TGTGCCAGCAGCCTCAAGACAGGGCAGCGGGAAAAACTGTTTTTT.

In its sample, this clonotype was seen many times. This chain connects TRBV12-3 or TRBV12-4 to TRBJ2-7; 14 positions agree with TRBD2. Germline trimming cut 6 bases from V and 3 bases from J; bases unmatched to any gene: 4. This CDR3 contains 15 residues. The CDR3, as DNA: TGTGCCAGCAGGCCCGGGACTAGCGGGAGCTACGAGCAGTACTTC. Protein product: CASRPGTSGSYEQYF.

The chain links TRBV7-9 to TRBJ2-1; 9 nucleotides line up with TRBD2. This CDR3 comprises 15 residues. Germline V CDR1 and CDR2: SEHNR, FQNEAQ (reference sequence). With V trimmed by 3 bases and J by 6 bases, 6 bases remained unmatched. CDR3: CASSFIRLAANEQFF. CDR3 in DNA: TGTGCCAGCAGCTTCATCCGACTAGCGGCCAATGAGCAGTTCTTC.

J is TRBJ2-1 and V is TRBV11-2; no firm D call. The CDR3 consists of 16 residues. The ends were cut back, 5 bases at V and 2 bases at J, with 16 bases in the middle. Germline V gene lookup returns CDR1 SGHAT and CDR2 FQNNGV. The chain's CDR3 is CASSPLGDLTYNEQFF. The CDR3 DNA sequence: TGTGCCAGCAGCCCCCTCGGCGACCTAACCTACAATGAGCAGTTCTTC.

This clonotype was counted between two and nine times. The rearrangement joins TRBV30 to TRBJ2-7; the D call may be TRBD1 or TRBD2 (6 bases each). This CDR3 is 11 amino acids long. CDR1 and CDR2 from the germline V gene are GTSNPN and SVGIG (reference sequence). V lost 5 bases and J lost 5, with 10 bases in between. The CDR3 DNA is TGTGCCTGGGGGGGGCTCCACGAGCAGTACTTC. This encodes CAWGGLHEQYF.

This clonotype turned up a few times. The rearrangement joins TRBV7-9 to TRBJ2-1; D may be TRBD1 (5 bases). The CDR3 has 15 residues. V shed 6 bases and J shed 0 bases, with 12 bases lying between them. Germline CDR1 reads SEHNR; CDR2 reads FQNEAQ (reference sequence). The CDR3 protein is CASSPKGVSYNEQFF. CDR3 DNA: TGTGCCAGCAGTCCTAAAGGGGTCTCCTACAATGAGCAGTTCTTC.

This clonotype was counted many times. Here the CDR3 DNA reads TGTGCCAGCAGTTTGGGGGGTACGAACACTGAAGCTTTCTTT. Translation: CASSLGGTNTEAFF. V usage is TRBV28 and J usage is TRBJ1-1; D is possibly TRBD1 (5 bases). The germline CDR1 and CDR2 sequences are MDHEN and SYDVKM. The V gene lost 3 bases and the J gene lost 1 base, with 9 bases spanning the gap. The CDR3 length is 14 residues. Full variable domain (missing parts from reference TRBV28 and TRBJ1-1): DVKVTQSSRYLVKRTGEKVFLECVQDMDHENMFWYRQDPGLGLRLIYFSYDVKMKEKGDIPEGYSVSREKKERFSLILESASTNQTSMYLCASSLGGTNTEAFFGQGTRLTVV.

Notes on this clonotype: Being one base from a much bigger clone, this may be a read error. The V and J genes are TRBV2 and TRBJ2-5; 7 bases map to TRBD2. CDR1 and CDR2 (germline): SNHLY, FYNNEI. This CDR3 is built from 12 residues. The CDR3 spells CASSGAGETRYF. The CDR3 bases are TGTGCCAGCAGTGGTGCGGGGGAGACCCGGTACTTC.

V usage is TRBV29-1 and J usage is TRBJ2-7, with TRBD1 identical over 12 bases. The ends lost 6 bases at V and 8 bases at J; junction bases unmatched: 11. The CDR3 has 14 amino acids. Per the germline V gene, CDR1 is SQVTM and CDR2 is ANQGSEA. The CDR3 protein is CSVARDRGRYKQYF. CDR3 in DNA: TGCAGCGTGGCCCGGGACAGGGGGCGGTACAAGCAGTACTTC.

This clonotype was counted only a few times. CDR3 residues: CASSSQSGVIRTQYF. The CDR3 nucleotides read TGCGCCAGCAGCTCCCAGTCGGGTGTGATTAGGACCCAGTACTTC. The chain couples TRBV5-1 to TRBJ2-5; D not certain. V was shortened by 3 bases and J by 7 bases, with 19 bases between the two germline ends. The CDR3 runs 15 residues. Germline V gives CDR1 SGHRS, CDR2 YFSETQ.